The rows below give T cell receptor beta chains drawn from one sample of a study of CD39 and CD103 CD8 tumor-infiltrating T cells. Repertoires were generated with immunoSEQ multiplex PCR, while TCRdb's copy carries only in-frame clones and drops some. Of about 17,000 clones in the sample, about 93% were seen once. Sequenced material: CD8+ T cells sorted from blood. The receptors shown here come from a human donor with head and neck squamous cell carcinoma. The CDR3 runs from the conserved cysteine through the conserved F or W. D genes are given only for firm matches. Size is stated for part of the rows, as once, few or many counts, or as a class when the clone is expanded.

d_gene	v_gene	abundance	j_gene	CDR3nt	CDR3aa
-	TRBV19	-	TRBJ1-2	TGTGCCAGTAGTATAGGGGCGTCTTTTAGATTGGGAGGCTACACCTTC	CASSIGASFRLGGYTF
-	TRBV7-9	few	TRBJ2-7	TGTGCCAGCAGCATCGACCACTACGAGCAGTACTTC	CASSIDHYEQYF
TRBD2	TRBV9	once	TRBJ2-3	TGTGCCAGCAGCGTAGGCTTCCAGCGGGGGGCATACACAGATACGCAGTATTTT	CASSVGFQRGAYTDTQYF
-	TRBV20-1	-	TRBJ2-5	TGCAGTGTTGGGGAGACCCAGTACTTC	CSVGETQYF
TRBD1	TRBV6-1	-	TRBJ2-5	TGTGCCAGCAGACCCGGGACAGGTCGCCCGGTGGACCAGTACTTC	CASRPGTGRPVDQYF
-	TRBV16	few	TRBJ1-2	TGTGCCAGCAGCCTTCTTAGGGGTGGCTACACCTTC	CASSLLRGGYTF
-	TRBV7-9	-	TRBJ1-3	TGTGCCAGCAGCTCCCCCCGGACCTCTGGAAACACCATATATTTT	CASSSPRTSGNTIYF
-	TRBV6-5	-	TRBJ1-3	TGTGCCAGCAGTTCAAGCTCTGGAAACACCATATATTTT	CASSSSSGNTIYF
-	TRBV7-9	-	TRBJ2-1	TGTGCCAGCAGCTTAGGCACGGCTGAGCAGTTCTTC	CASSLGTAEQFF
TRBD1	TRBV5-1	-	TRBJ2-1	TGCGCCAGCAGCCTAGAGACAGGGGGCACCTCCTACAATGAGCAGTTCTTC	CASSLETGGTSYNEQFF
TRBD1	TRBV2	-	TRBJ2-5	TGTGCCAGCAGCGTTGACGCAGGGGGAACGGCGTCCCAGTACTTC	CASSVDAGGTASQYF
-	TRBV9	-	TRBJ1-1	TGTGCCAGCAGCGTCTCAGGGAACACTGAAGCTTTCTTT	CASSVSGNTEAFF
TRBD1	TRBV19	once	TRBJ2-7	TGTGCCAGTAGTGCGGGACAGGGTTACGAGCAGTACTTC	CASSAGQGYEQYF
TRBD2	TRBV7-9	-	TRBJ2-1	TGTGCCAGCAGCCCTAGCGGGGGGGCCCCTTACAATGAGCAGTTCTTC	CASSPSGGAPYNEQFF
TRBD1	TRBV7-2	-	TRBJ2-7	TGTGCCAGCAGTAGACAGGGAATCCACGAGCAGTACTTC	CASSRQGIHEQYF
-	TRBV30	-	TRBJ1-1	TGTGCCTGGAGTGTAACAGCACCCACTGAAGCTTTCTTT	CAWSVTAPTEAFF
TRBD1	TRBV9	-	TRBJ1-5	TGTGCCAGCAGCGTTAGCACAGGGGGCGGTCAGCCCCAGCATTTT	CASSVSTGGGQPQHF
TRBD1	TRBV6-6	once	TRBJ1-5	TGTGCCAGCAGTTACCCGGGACAGGGGTTCAATCAGCCCCAGCATTTT	CASSYPGQGFNQPQHF
-	TRBV5-1	-	TRBJ1-1	TGCGCCAGCAGCTCCAGTGGAACTGAAGCTTTCTTT	CASSSSGTEAFF
-	TRBV11-2	-	TRBJ2-1	TGTGCCAGCAACCCCGGCAGCCACAATGAGCAGTTCTTC	CASNPGSHNEQFF
TRBD2	TRBV7-6	-	TRBJ2-5	TGTGCCAGCAGCTTAGAGGTAGCGGGGGGGAAGATGGAGACCCAGTACTTC	CASSLEVAGGKMETQYF
-	TRBV4-1	-	TRBJ1-2	TGCGCCAGCAGCAACACCAGGGTTGAGAGCTATGGCTACACCTTC	CASSNTRVESYGYTF
-	TRBV2	-	TRBJ2-7	TGTGCCAGCAGTGAGGGTTTGCTTGGTACCTACGAGCAGTACTTC	CASSEGLLGTYEQYF
-	TRBV7-9	-	TRBJ1-1	TGTGCCAGCAGCTTAGGAGGAGGGACTGAAGCTTTCTTT	CASSLGGGTEAFF
-	TRBV14	-	TRBJ2-7	TGTGCCAGCAGAAGGATGGACAGAAAAGACTCCTACGAGCAGTACTTC	CASRRMDRKDSYEQYF
-	TRBV29-1	once	TRBJ2-1	TGCAGCGTTGAAGACAGGGTCTATGAGCAGTTCTTC	CSVEDRVYEQFF
-	TRBV27	-	TRBJ1-1	TGTGCCAGCAGCCTAGGGAGGGAGTTCCCAGCTTTCTTT	CASSLGREFPAFF
-	TRBV7-8	-	TRBJ1-4	TGTGCCAGCAGCTTAGGGACAGTCTTCGGCGGGGTCACTAATGAAAAACTGTTTTTT	CASSLGTVFGGVTNEKLFF
-	TRBV30	-	TRBJ2-5	TGTGCCTGGAGTGTTTACAGGGTGGGGGAGACCCAGTACTTC	CAWSVYRVGETQYF
-	TRBV30	-	TRBJ2-7	TGTGCCTGGAGTGTACTTAGGGGGATCTCCTACGAGCAGTACTTC	CAWSVLRGISYEQYF
-	TRBV6-5	-	TRBJ1-1	TGTGCCAGCAGTTACGGGGGCACGACGAACACTGAAGCTTTCTTT	CASSYGGTTNTEAFF
-	TRBV27	once	TRBJ2-1	TGTGCCAGCAGTTCCTTGAGGGGTTACAATGAGCAGTTCTTC	CASSSLRGYNEQFF
-	TRBV19	-	TRBJ2-2	TGTGCCAGTAGTATACGTTATATCTCCGGGGAGCTGTTTTTT	CASSIRYISGELFF
-	TRBV2	-	TRBJ2-5	TGTGCCAGCCGATCCCCCGGGTGGCAGGGGCAAGAGACCCAGTACTTC	CASRSPGWQGQETQYF
-	TRBV7-8	-	TRBJ2-1	TGTGCCAGCGCGTTTTGGTCCTACAATGAGCAGTTCTTC	CASAFWSYNEQFF
-	TRBV9	-	TRBJ2-1	TGTGCCAGCAGCGCGACAGGCACTTACAATGAGCAGTTCTTC	CASSATGTYNEQFF
-	TRBV28	-	TRBJ2-1	TGTGCCAGCAGTTTGCGGGCCTCGTACGAGCAGTTCTTC	CASSLRASYEQFF
TRBD1	TRBV11-2	once	TRBJ1-1	TGTGCCAGCAGCTCGGGACAGTACACTGAAGCTTTCTTT	CASSSGQYTEAFF
TRBD1	TRBV27	-	TRBJ1-2	TGTGCCAGCAGTTTATCCGGGACAGAGTATGGCTACACCTTC	CASSLSGTEYGYTF
-	TRBV19	-	TRBJ2-2	TGTGCCAGCAAACCGGGACTCGCGAACACCGGGGAGCTGTTTTTT	CASKPGLANTGELFF
-	TRBV19	-	TRBJ1-5	TGTGCCAGTGGTGCAGAACTTGAGAGGAATCAGCCCCAGCATTTT	CASGAELERNQPQHF
TRBD1	TRBV29-1	-	TRBJ1-1	TGCAGCGTTGTCCGCGCCGGGACAGAGGCTTTCTTT	CSVVRAGTEAFF
-	TRBV2	once	TRBJ1-1	TGTGCCAGCAGTTGGACTGAAGCTTTCTTT	CASSWTEAFF
-	TRBV7-6	-	TRBJ1-4	TGTGCCAGCAGCGCCGTGGGTTGGGGCCTCAATGAAAAACTGTTTTTT	CASSAVGWGLNEKLFF
-	TRBV28	-	TRBJ2-7	TGTGCCAGCAGTTACGCGAGCTCCTACGAGCAGTACTTC	CASSYASSYEQYF
-	TRBV7-9	-	TRBJ1-4	TGTGCCAGCAGCTCTATGACAGGCACCGGGTATGAAAAACTGTTTTTT	CASSSMTGTGYEKLFF
-	TRBV5-8	-	TRBJ1-1	TGTGCCAGCAGCTTCGACAGCAACACTGAAGCTTTCTTT	CASSFDSNTEAFF